What follows describes a single T cell receptor beta chain. No antigen is known for it. No clone much larger than this one lies a single base away; base qualities are absent. The data were taken from a study of blood T cell repertoires in COVID-19 (dated by TCRdb to the early 2020s). Describing the broader study: Collaborator samples came from the United States, Italy and Spain and covered acute and convalescent phases of COVID-19. Where available, HLA class I and class II types were taken from metadata supplied by the sample provider and were not determined by assay-based typing. Nearly every sample came with metadata listing a de-identified subject ID, COVID-19 status, age in years and sex. The material from the prospective study consisted of cDNA or gDNA derived from T cells, B-cell-depleted T cells, or PBMCs. The samples were drawn from two sources: the first 160 participants of the ongoing ImmuneRACE study, and some 1,300 subjects contributed by 6 global collaborators. A freely available public database, intended as a resource for researchers studying the immune response to SARS-CoV-2, is where the repertoires were released. Deeply sampled blood TCRbeta repertoires from subjects exposed to, actively infected with, or recovered from COVID-19 were included in the dataset. General study outcomes and caveats: How much clinical and demographic metadata was included differed by source and by participant, and the metadata was provided uncurated.

The CDR1 and CDR2 encoded by the germline V gene are SGHTS and YDEGEE. From the cysteine up to the phenylalanine, the CDR3 has a length of 12 residues. Just the 36-base CDR3 DNA is kept, in frame starting at base 1. Compared with germline, V lacks 4 bases and J lacks 6 bases; bases without a gene match: 3. In Seattle, one collaborating source enrolled patients while the infection was active and tracked those patients longitudinally over the course of disease. Collaborating institutions collected whole blood in K2EDTA tubes following their own protocols. Collaborator samples were shipped for TCRbeta analysis as frozen whole blood, isolated PBMCs, or DNA extracted from either sample type. TCRbeta CDR3 regions were amplified from genomic DNA using the immunoSEQ Assay, a bias-controlled multiplex PCR. Turning to the authors' computational methods: The number of nucleated cells in each sample was estimated from the amplification of reference gene primers within the assay. Sequence reads were collapsed and filtered to measure the absolute abundance of every unique TCRbeta CDR3 rearrangement. For each sample, productive Simpson clonality was calculated as the square root of Simpson's diversity index across productive rearrangements. Drawn from immuneACCESS, this table holds only the in-frame rearrangements with V and J called that TCRdb kept. Clones are partly lost; checked studies trace under half to an unresolved V gene and leave the rest unexplained. That table furnishes V, J and clone size, whereas the DNA furnished D and trimming. Here the sample has over 250,000 clones; about 87% occur a single time. The biggest ten clones account for about a tenth of the sample.

The clonotype originates from a woman between 65 and 79 years old with COVID-19, enrolled during active disease. Sample: peripheral blood. The rearrangement combines TRBV5-8 with TRBJ2-7; 8 bases in the junction line up with TRBD1. For the CDR3, the sequence is CASSLTGGEQYF. The nucleotide sequence is given as TGTGCCAGCAGCCTTACAGGGGGCGAGCAGTACTTC.